One sample yielded the 31 T cell receptor beta chains listed below, sequenced in a study of OX40 agonist ivuxolimab in advanced cancers. TCRdb's copy holds only in-frame clones and misses some; the assay was immunoSEQ multiplex PCR. Here the sample spans roughly 120,000 clones, roughly 89% being singletons. The sequenced sample was CD4+ or CD8+ T cells sorted from blood, obtained in a trial of the OX40 agonist ivuxolimab. Source of these receptors: an adult with an advanced solid tumor such as melanoma, head and neck, liver or kidney cancer.

This chain connects TRBV28 to TRBJ2-7; D gene unclear. Germline CDR1 reads MDHEN; CDR2 reads SYDVKM. Between the trimmed V and J ends, which lost 3 bases and 9 bases, there was a span of 12 bases. This CDR3 has 12 amino acids. CDR3 sequence (DNA): TGTGCCAGCAGTTTGGGGTCTATTGGGCAGTACTTC. Translated: CASSLGSIGQYF.

With regard to this clone: One junction end does not reproduce the germline sequence, and a read error may be involved. The chain joins TRBV7-7 to TRBJ2-5; TRBD1 matches 7 bases. The length of the CDR3 is 14 residues. Germline V CDR1 and CDR2: SSHAT, FNYEAQ (reference sequence). The CDR3 nucleotides are TGTGCTAGCAGCCCCTACAGGGGACAAGAGACCCAGTACTTC. It is translated as CASSPYRGQETQYF.

The chain links TRBV27 to TRBJ1-5; D is unclear. The CDR3 length is 16 residues. Per germline, CDR1 MNHEY and CDR2 SMNVEV (reference sequence). V was shortened by 8 bases and J by 0 bases, with 17 bases between the two germline ends. In DNA, the CDR3 is TGTGCCAGCGGGCCTAGTTTGGGTCTTAGCAATCAGCCCCAGCATTTT. Translated: CASGPSLGLSNQPQHF.

The rearrangement links TRBV18 to TRBJ1-5; 9 bases fit TRBD1. The ends lost 6 bases at V and 5 bases at J; junction bases unmatched: 2. Germline values: CDR1 KGHSH, CDR2 LQKENI. CDR3 length equals 13 residues. The CDR3 nucleotides read TGTGCCAGCTCTAGGGACAGGGATCAGCCCCAGCATTTT. Residues: CASSRDRDQPQHF.

The chain employs TRBV28 and TRBJ1-5; D gene uncertain. CDR3 length: 11 amino acids. Germline-derived CDR1 and CDR2 are MDHEN and SYDVKM. Trimming cost V 3 bases and J 6 bases, with 3 bases left between them. For the CDR3, the DNA is TGTGCCAGCAGTTTGAGTCAGCCCCAGCATTTT. Translation gives CASSLSQPQHF.

This clone was seen a handful of times. This chain uses TRBV7-2 with TRBJ1-2; D might be TRBD1 (5 bases). The CDR3 covers 14 residues. The germline CDR1 and CDR2 sequences are SGHTA and FQGNSA. Trimming took off 5 bases at V and 2 bases at J, with 12 bases between the two ends. CDR3 sequence: CASSEAGGNYGYTF. CDR3 in DNA: TGTGCCAGCAGCGAAGCCGGGGGGAACTATGGCTACACCTTC.

The chain employs TRBV19 and TRBJ1-1; D unclear. CDR1 is LNHDA and CDR2 is SQIVND in the germline V gene (reference sequence). CDR3 size: 15 residues. V was clipped by 3 bases and J by 1 base, with 12 bases between them. The CDR3, as DNA: TGTGCCAGTAGTATGGTCGTCAGAAAGAACACTGAAGCTTTCTTT. This sequence encodes CASSMVVRKNTEAFF.

The chain uses TRBV5-1 and TRBJ2-7; unclear D gene. This CDR3 has 12 amino acids. CDR1 is SGHRS, CDR2 YFSETQ, per germline. V lost 0 bases and J lost 3, with 4 bases in between. The chain's CDR3 is CASSLDLYEQYF. CDR3 sequence (DNA): TGCGCCAGCAGCTTGGACCTCTACGAGCAGTACTTC.

This clone has just a few counts. The genes are TRBV19 and TRBJ2-7, with TRBD1 matching 7 bases. With 4 bases clipped from V and 6 bases from J, the junction kept 6 bases outside the gene matches. Germline values: CDR1 LNHDA, CDR2 SQIVND (reference sequence). The CDR3 totals 13 residues. CDR3 in DNA: TGTGCCAGTAGTACGTCGACAGGGCTCGAGCAGTACTTC. It is translated as CASSTSTGLEQYF.

J is TRBJ1-2 and V is TRBV25-1, with 9 bases fitting TRBD1. The CDR3 is 17 residues long. The germline gives CDR1 MGHDK, CDR2 SYGVNS. With V trimmed by 2 bases and J by 7 bases, 14 bases remained unmatched. CDR3 coding DNA: TGTGCCAGCAGTGAAATGAGGGGACAGGGAGCGATGGGTGGCTACACCTTC. Its translation: CASSEMRGQGAMGGYTF.

This chain joins TRBV5-1 and TRBJ2-3, with 7 bases matching TRBD2. Germline CDR1 reads SGHRS; CDR2 reads YFSETQ. The length of the CDR3 is 17 residues. The J segment lost 2 bases and the V segment lost 0 bases, leaving 9 bases of the junction unmatched. DNA of the CDR3: TGCGCCAGCAGCTTGGTTTCGACTAGCAGATACACAGATACGCAGTATTTT. Translated: CASSLVSTSRYTDTQYF.

This chain links TRBV5-8 with TRBJ2-7; 8 nucleotides align to TRBD1. The trim removed 4 bases at V and 0 bases at J, leaving 9 bases unmatched. Germline V gives CDR1 SGHTS, CDR2 YDEGEE. The CDR3 covers 16 residues. CDR3 sequence reads: CASSATPTGASYEQYF. The CDR3 nucleotides are TGTGCCAGCAGCGCCACCCCGACAGGGGCCTCCTACGAGCAGTACTTC.

V usage is TRBV7-2 and J usage is TRBJ1-5; D remains unclear. Per germline, CDR1 SGHTA and CDR2 FQGNSA. This CDR3 has 12 residues. V was clipped by 3 bases and J by 9 bases, with 9 bases between them. The CDR3 loop reads CASSLGVGPQHF. The CDR3 bases are TGTGCCAGCAGCTTGGGAGTCGGGCCCCAGCATTTT.

CDR3 coding DNA: TGTGCCAGCAGCCCATTTTCTGGGGCCAACGTCCTGACTTTC. This encodes CASSPFSGANVLTF. This rearrangement joins TRBV7-3 to TRBJ2-6; D remains ambiguous. The germline V gene has CDR1 SGHTA and CDR2 FQGTGA. This CDR3 spans 14 amino acids. The V and J ends lost 5 bases and 1 base respectively, with 6 bases between them.

The gene calls are TRBV2 and TRBJ1-1; D uncertain. The CDR3 totals 11 residues. V was shortened by 4 bases and J by 10 bases, with 10 bases between the two germline ends. Germline V gene data show CDR1 as SNHLY and CDR2 as FYNNEI. The CDR3: CASSVRLGAFF. The CDR3 bases are TGTGCCAGCAGTGTTCGGTTGGGAGCTTTCTTT. Looking up the rest from reference TRBV2 and TRBJ1-1 gives the full variable domain: EPEVTQTPSHQVTQMGQEVILRCVPISNHLYFYWYRQILGQKVEFLVSFYNNEISEKSEIFDDQFSVERPDGSNFTLKIRSTKLEDSAMYFCASSVRLGAFFGQGTRLTVV.

The chain uses TRBV18 and TRBJ1-6; weak D call: TRBD1 (5 bases). This CDR3 is built from 15 residues. Germline values: CDR1 KGHSH, CDR2 LQKENI. The V and J ends lost 4 bases and 5 bases respectively, with 12 bases between them. CDR3 residues: CASSLGTVDNSPLHF. CDR3 nucleotides: TGTGCCAGCTCACTCGGGACGGTCGATAATTCACCCCTCCACTTT. Based on the CDR3 plus reference TRBV18 and TRBJ1-6, the full variable domain is NAGVMQNPRHLVRRRGQEARLRCSPMKGHSHVYWYRQLPEEGLKFMVYLQKENIIDESGMPKERFSAEFPKEGPSILRIQQVVRGDSAAYFCASSLGTVDNSPLHFGNGTRLTVT.

The V gene is TRBV7-2, the J gene TRBJ2-3; D might be TRBD1 or TRBD2, each matching 7 bases. V shed 1 base and J shed 1 base, with 18 bases lying between them. CDR3 size: 18 residues. Per the germline V gene, CDR1 is SGHTA and CDR2 is FQGNSA. The CDR3 sequence is CASSLDPGGGMGTDTQYF. CDR3 bases: TGTGCCAGCAGCTTAGACCCAGGGGGGGGGATGGGCACAGATACGCAGTATTTT.

The chain recombines TRBV5-4 with TRBJ2-7; 10 bases align to TRBD2. Germline V lookup: CDR1 SGHNT, CDR2 YYREEE (reference sequence). There are 16 residues in the CDR3. V gave up 3 bases and J gave up 2 bases; unmatched junction bases: 8. CDR3 protein: CASSYDGLAETYEQYF. CDR3 sequence (DNA): TGTGCCAGCAGCTATGATGGACTAGCGGAAACCTACGAGCAGTACTTC.

This clone occurred once. The J gene is TRBJ2-2, the V gene TRBV28; D gene unclear. The CDR3 totals 13 residues. V lost 7 bases to trimming and J lost 0 bases, with 6 bases between them. Germline loops: CDR1 MDHEN, CDR2 SYDVKM. CDR3 in amino acids: CASTGSNTGELFF. The CDR3, as DNA: TGTGCCAGCACCGGCTCGAACACCGGGGAGCTGTTTTTT.

This clone turned up a few times. This rearrangement joins TRBV5-5 to TRBJ1-6; D gene ambiguous. Germline V gene data show CDR1 as SGHKS and CDR2 as YYEKEE (reference sequence). This CDR3 is built from 18 residues. Trimming left V 4 bases short and J 2 bases short, with 19 bases between. CDR3 sequence reads: CASSPKVATRTYNSPLHF. The CDR3 region has the DNA TGTGCCAGCAGCCCCAAGGTAGCAACAAGAACCTATAATTCACCCCTCCACTTT.

V gene TRBV30 combines with J gene TRBJ1-4, with D unclear. The germline V gene encodes CDR1 GTSNPN and CDR2 SVGIG (reference sequence). Trimming took off 3 bases at V and 4 bases at J, with 15 bases between the two ends. The CDR3 is 15 amino acids. CDR3 loop: CAWSGEGRLNEKLFF. The DNA for the CDR3 is TGTGCCTGGAGCGGGGAAGGCAGACTTAATGAAAAACTGTTTTTT.

This clone occurred a few times. V usage is TRBV7-3 and J usage is TRBJ2-2, with D hard to call. The CDR3 loop spans 13 amino acids. CDR1 SGHTA and CDR2 FQGTGA come from the germline V gene. The V gene lost 2 bases and the J gene lost 0 bases, with 1 base spanning the gap. CDR3 sequence reads: CASSLSNTGELFF. CDR3 DNA: TGTGCCAGCAGCTTATCGAACACCGGGGAGCTGTTTTTT.

This clone was counted between two and nine times. V and J are TRBV6-4 and TRBJ2-1; the match to TRBD2 covers 9 bases. CDR3 length: 15 residues. V trimming: 6 bases; J trimming: 0 bases; junction bases outside the gene matches: 3. Per the germline V gene, CDR1 is MRHNA and CDR2 is SNTAGT. The DNA for the CDR3 is TGTGCCAGCAGAAAACTAGCGGGCTCCTACAATGAGCAGTTCTTC. It translates to CASRKLAGSYNEQFF.

This chain joins TRBV19 and TRBJ2-1; D is possibly TRBD2 (6 bases). CDR1 and CDR2 from the germline V gene are LNHDA and SQIVND (reference sequence). CDR3 length equals 14 residues. The V end lost 7 bases, the J end lost 2 bases, and 12 bases lay between the germline ends. CDR3 in amino acids: CASNLGGPYNEQFF. The CDR3 nucleotides are TGTGCCAGTAACCTGGGAGGCCCCTACAATGAGCAGTTCTTC.

J is TRBJ1-5 and V is TRBV19, with D perhaps TRBD1 (5 bases). This CDR3 has 15 residues. V was shortened by 8 bases and J by 5 bases, with 19 bases between the two germline ends. Germline loops: CDR1 LNHDA, CDR2 SQIVND (reference sequence). The CDR3 nucleotides are TGTGCCAGTCGCCACCCAGGGACGGAGGATCAGCCCCAGCATTTT. It yields the protein CASRHPGTEDQPQHF.

This chain links TRBV19 with TRBJ1-6; a possible D gene is TRBD1 (6 bases). Deletions cut 6 bases from V and 3 bases from J, with 12 bases between. Germline lookup yields CDR1 LNHDA and CDR2 SQIVND (reference sequence). This CDR3 spans 15 amino acids. The CDR3 sequence: CASSRTAIYNSPLHF. In DNA form, the CDR3 reads TGTGCCAGTAGCCGGACAGCTATCTATAATTCACCCCTCCACTTT.

The sample holds one count of this clone. The rearrangement joins TRBV6-5 to TRBJ2-3; D is unresolved. CDR3 length equals 16 residues. The ends were cut back, 0 bases at V and 0 bases at J, with 10 bases in the middle. Germline values: CDR1 MNHEY, CDR2 SVGAGI. This CDR3 reads CASSYSNRASTDTQYF. DNA of the CDR3: TGTGCCAGCAGTTACTCGAATCGTGCTAGCACAGATACGCAGTATTTT.

V is TRBV7-9 and J is TRBJ1-5; the D is unclear. CDR3 length equals 15 residues. Trimming shortened V by 3 bases and J by 5 bases, and 14 bases separated the two germline ends. Germline V CDR1 and CDR2: SEHNR, FQNEAQ (reference sequence). The CDR3 bases are TGTGCCAGCAGCTTGTCCCTCTCCCCACATCAGCCCCAGCATTTT. This gives the protein CASSLSLSPHQPQHF.

The genes are TRBV28 and TRBJ2-5; D possibly corresponds to TRBD2 (5 bases). Germline CDR1 reads MDHEN; CDR2 reads SYDVKM. With 3 bases removed from V and 6 bases from J, the gap between germline ends came to 17 bases. This CDR3 spans 15 amino acids. The CDR3 region is CASSFLGSVRQTQYF. In DNA form, the CDR3 reads TGTGCCAGCAGTTTTTTGGGTAGCGTCAGGCAGACCCAGTACTTC.

The gene calls are TRBV11-2 and TRBJ1-5; D is perhaps TRBD1 (5 bases). CDR1 and CDR2 (germline): SGHAT, FQNNGV. V was shortened by 2 bases and J by 3 bases, with 14 bases between the two germline ends. The CDR3 consists of 16 residues. DNA of the CDR3: TGTGCCAGCAGCTTACTTACGGCAGGGCTCAATCAGCCCCAGCATTTT. This gives the protein CASSLLTAGLNQPQHF.

The chain joins TRBV19 to TRBJ2-1; 9 nucleotides match TRBD2. The V gene's germline CDR1 is LNHDA and CDR2 SQIVND (reference sequence). The CDR3 runs to 15 residues. V lost 5 bases to trimming and J lost 8 bases; unmatched junction nucleotides: 10. The CDR3 loop is CASSPLAGNDDEQFF. The DNA of the CDR3 is TGTGCCAGTAGTCCCCTAGCGGGAAACGACGATGAGCAGTTCTTC.